The clone carrying this TCR beta chain appeared a single time. Its antigen is still unknown. The data originate from a study of T cell responses to AZD1222 COVID-19 vaccine. General observations from the study: Increases in Spike-specific TCR breadth and depth were seen after two AZD1222 doses. Donors were largely white British and mainly female; clonal diversity was possibly underestimated.

The CDR3 runs 17 residues. Trimming removed 2 bases from V and 2 bases from J; junction bases left unmatched: 5. Germline V gene sequence: CDR1 SGHTS, CDR2 YDEGEE. Assay: immunoSEQ multiplex PCR; the TCRdb copy retains only in-frame clones and omits some. This table holds around 170,000 clones, roughly nine tenths found once. Material: peripheral blood, obtained on day 0 of AZD1222 vaccination. The sequence was obtained from an adult in good health. The rearrangement links TRBV5-8 to TRBJ2-3; 13 bases map to TRBD2. The CDR3: CASSFRTSGGLTDTQYF. CDR3 DNA: TGTGCCAGCAGCTTCCGGACTAGCGGGGGCCTCACAGATACGCAGTATTTT.